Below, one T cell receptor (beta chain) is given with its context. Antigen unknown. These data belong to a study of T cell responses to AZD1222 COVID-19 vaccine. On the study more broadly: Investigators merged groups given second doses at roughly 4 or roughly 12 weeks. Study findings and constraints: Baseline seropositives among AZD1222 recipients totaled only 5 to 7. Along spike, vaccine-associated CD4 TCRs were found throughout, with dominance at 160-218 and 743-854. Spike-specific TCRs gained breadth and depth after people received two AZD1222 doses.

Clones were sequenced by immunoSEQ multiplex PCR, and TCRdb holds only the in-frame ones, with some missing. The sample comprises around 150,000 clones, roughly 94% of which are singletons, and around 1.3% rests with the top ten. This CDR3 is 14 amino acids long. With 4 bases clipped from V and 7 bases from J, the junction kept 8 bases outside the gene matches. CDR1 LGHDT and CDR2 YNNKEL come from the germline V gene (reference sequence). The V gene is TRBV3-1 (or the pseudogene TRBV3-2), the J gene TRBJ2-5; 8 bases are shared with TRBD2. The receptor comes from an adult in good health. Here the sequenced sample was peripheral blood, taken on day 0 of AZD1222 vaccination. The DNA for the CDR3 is TGTGCCAGCAGCCCAACGGGAGGGAGGACGACCCAGTACTTC. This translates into CASSPTGGRTTQYF.